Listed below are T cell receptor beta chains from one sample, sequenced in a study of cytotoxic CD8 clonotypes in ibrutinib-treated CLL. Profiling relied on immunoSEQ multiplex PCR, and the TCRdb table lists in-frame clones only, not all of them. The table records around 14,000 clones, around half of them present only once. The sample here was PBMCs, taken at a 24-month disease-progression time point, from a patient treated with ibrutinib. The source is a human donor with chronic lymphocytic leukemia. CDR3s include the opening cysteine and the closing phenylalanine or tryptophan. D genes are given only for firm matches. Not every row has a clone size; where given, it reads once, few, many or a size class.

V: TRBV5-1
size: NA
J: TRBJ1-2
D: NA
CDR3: CASSFPGEKYGYTF
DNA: TGCGCCAGCAGCTTCCCCGGCGAGAAGTATGGCTACACCTTC

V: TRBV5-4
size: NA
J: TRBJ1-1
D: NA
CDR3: CASQTNTEAFF
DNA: TGTGCCAGCCAGACGAACACTGAAGCTTTCTTT

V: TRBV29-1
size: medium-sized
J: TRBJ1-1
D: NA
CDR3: CSGVVREGSFF
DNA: TGCAGCGGAGTAGTCAGGGAGGGATCTTTCTTT

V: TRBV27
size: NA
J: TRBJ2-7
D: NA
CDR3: CASRDSSSYEQYF
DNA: TGTGCCAGCAGGGACTCGAGCTCCTACGAGCAGTACTTC

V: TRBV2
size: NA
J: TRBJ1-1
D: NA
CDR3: CASTLQGYTEAFF
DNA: TGTGCCAGCACCCTACAGGGATATACTGAAGCTTTCTTT

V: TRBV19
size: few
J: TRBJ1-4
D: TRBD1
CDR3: CASRDRANEKLFF
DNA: TGTGCCAGTCGGGACAGGGCGAATGAAAAACTGTTTTTT

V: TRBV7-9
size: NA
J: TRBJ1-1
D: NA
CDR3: CASSLSGAKDTEAFF
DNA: TGTGCCAGCAGCTTAAGCGGGGCGAAGGACACTGAAGCTTTCTTT

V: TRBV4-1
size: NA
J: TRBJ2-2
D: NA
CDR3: CASSQDNRAGGLTGELFF
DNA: TGCGCCAGCAGCCAAGATAATAGGGCCGGGGGGCTCACCGGGGAGCTGTTTTTT

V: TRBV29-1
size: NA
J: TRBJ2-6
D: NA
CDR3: CSAEVSGANVLTF
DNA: TGCAGCGCTGAGGTCTCTGGGGCCAACGTCCTGACTTTC

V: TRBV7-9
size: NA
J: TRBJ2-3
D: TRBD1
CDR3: CASSFRDRATDTQYF
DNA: TGTGCCAGCAGCTTCCGGGACAGGGCCACAGATACGCAGTATTTT

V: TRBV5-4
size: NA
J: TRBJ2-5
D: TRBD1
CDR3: CASSSVDRAETQYF
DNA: TGTGCCAGCAGCAGCGTAGACAGGGCGGAGACCCAGTACTTC

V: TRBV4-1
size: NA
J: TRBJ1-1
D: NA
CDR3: CASSQERGHSEAFF
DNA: TGCGCCAGCAGCCAAGAAAGGGGACACTCTGAAGCTTTCTTT

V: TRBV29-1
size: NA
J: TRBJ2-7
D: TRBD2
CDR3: CSARPSGGYEQYF
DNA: TGCAGCGCCAGGCCTAGCGGGGGCTACGAGCAGTACTTC

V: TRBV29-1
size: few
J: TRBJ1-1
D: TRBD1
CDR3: CSARQGRAFF
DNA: TGCAGCGCCCGACAGGGCCGAGCTTTCTTT

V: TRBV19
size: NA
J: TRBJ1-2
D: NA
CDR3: CASSILGYGYTF
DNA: TGTGCCAGTAGTATCTTGGGCTATGGCTACACCTTC

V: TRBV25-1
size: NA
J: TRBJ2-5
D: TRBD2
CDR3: CASTLAGLKETQYF
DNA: TGTGCCAGCACTTTAGCGGGGTTGAAAGAGACCCAGTACTTC

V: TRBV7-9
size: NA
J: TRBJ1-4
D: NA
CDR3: CASSPSRGSTEKLFF
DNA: TGTGCCAGCAGCCCCTCCAGGGGAAGTACTGAAAAACTGTTTTTT

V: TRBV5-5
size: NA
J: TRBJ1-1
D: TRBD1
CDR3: CASSWRTGNTEAFF
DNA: TGTGCCAGCAGCTGGAGGACAGGGAACACTGAAGCTTTCTTT

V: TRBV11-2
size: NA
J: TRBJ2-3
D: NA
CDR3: CASSLIPGTDTQYF
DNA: TGTGCCAGCAGCTTGATCCCCGGCACAGATACGCAGTATTTT

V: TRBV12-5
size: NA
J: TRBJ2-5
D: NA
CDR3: CASGVGSTIEETQYF
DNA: TGTGCTAGTGGTGTCGGGAGCACTATTGAAGAGACCCAGTACTTC

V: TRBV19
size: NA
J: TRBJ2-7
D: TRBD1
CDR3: CASSLGQGYEQYF
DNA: TGTGCCAGTAGTTTAGGACAGGGATACGAGCAGTACTTC

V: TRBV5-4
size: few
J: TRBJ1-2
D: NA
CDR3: CASSLSGDWYGYTF
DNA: TGTGCCAGCAGCTTGTCTGGGGACTGGTATGGCTACACCTTC